These T cell receptor beta chains were read from a single sample in a study of neoadjuvant anti-PD-1 for oral cavity cancer. Profiled with immunoSEQ multiplex PCR; TCRdb holds only in-frame clones, not every one. The sample holds 30,000 to 40,000 clones; approximately 87% are singletons and the top ten take 3.5%. The sample consisted of PBMCs, taken before nivolumab (anti-PD-1) treatment. Receptors were obtained from a person aged 35 to 85 with oral cavity squamous cell carcinoma. Both conserved end residues are part of each CDR3. The D gene is left open where the match is weak. The size of a clone is reported for some rows only, either as once, few or many, or as a class for expanded clones.

clone_size	d_call	v_call	j_call	cdr3_aa	cdr3_nt
.	.	TRBV4-3	TRBJ2-7	CASSQGGNSYEQYF	TGCGCCAGCAGCCAAGGGGGGAACTCCTACGAGCAGTACTTC
.	TRBD1	TRBV19	TRBJ1-2	CASREVTRAGGRNYGYTF	TGTGCCAGTAGAGAGGTTACGAGAGCAGGGGGCAGGAACTATGGCTACACCTTC
.	.	TRBV10-2	TRBJ1-6	CASSEVAGYNSPLHF	TGCGCCAGCAGTGAGGTCGCGGGGTATAATTCACCCCTCCACTTT
.	.	TRBV7-2	TRBJ2-5	CASSLAAGLGQETQYF	TGTGCCAGCAGCTTAGCGGCAGGGCTTGGGCAAGAGACCCAGTACTTC
.	TRBD1	TRBV6-5	TRBJ2-7	CASRRDRQGTYEQYF	TGTGCCAGCAGACGGGACAGGCAGGGAACCTACGAGCAGTACTTC
.	TRBD1	TRBV2	TRBJ1-2	CASSESPPRTGGGYGYTF	TGTGCCAGCAGTGAATCCCCTCCACGGACAGGGGGCGGCTATGGCTACACCTTC
.	TRBD1	TRBV5-1	TRBJ1-1	CASSTGENTEAFF	TGCGCCAGCAGCACAGGGGAGAACACTGAAGCTTTCTTT
.	TRBD1	TRBV6-6	TRBJ2-4	CASSYPGQGVNIQYF	TGTGCCAGCAGTTACCCGGGACAGGGAGTCAACATTCAGTACTTC
once	TRBD1	TRBV29-1	TRBJ1-1	CSVTINRGAGTEAFF	TGCAGCGTCACCATAAACAGGGGGGCGGGCACTGAAGCTTTCTTT
.	TRBD2	TRBV6-4	TRBJ2-3	CASSLTSGGANTQYF	TGTGCCAGCAGTTTGACTAGCGGGGGGGCCAATACGCAGTATTTT
.	.	TRBV6-5	TRBJ1-5	CASSGGGQGNQPQHF	TGTGCCAGCAGCGGAGGGGGGCAGGGGAATCAGCCCCAGCATTTT
.	.	TRBV19	TRBJ2-7	CASSLFGLNEQYF	TGTGCCAGTAGTTTGTTTGGGCTCAACGAGCAGTACTTC
.	.	TRBV2	TRBJ1-1	CASRGRPGSEAFF	TGTGCCAGTAGAGGAAGGCCAGGGTCTGAAGCTTTCTTT
.	.	TRBV30	TRBJ1-4	CAWTRGGGEKLFF	TGTGCCTGGACAAGGGGCGGGGGTGAAAAACTGTTTTTT
few	.	TRBV30	TRBJ1-5	CAWSVVGNQPQHF	TGTGCCTGGAGTGTCGTGGGCAATCAGCCCCAGCATTTT
.	TRBD1	TRBV19	TRBJ2-7	CASSAGTGDGEQYF	TGTGCCAGTAGTGCCGGGACAGGGGACGGCGAGCAGTACTTC
.	TRBD2	TRBV7-2	TRBJ2-1	CASSLGGVGLADHWQFF	TGTGCCAGCAGCTTAGGGGGGGTGGGACTAGCGGATCACTGGCAGTTCTTC
.	.	TRBV28	TRBJ1-4	CASSLSTVYEKLFF	TGTGCCAGCAGTTTATCGACAGTGTATGAAAAACTGTTTTTT
.	TRBD2	TRBV9	TRBJ2-1	CASSVNSGGADEQFF	TGTGCCAGCAGCGTCAACAGCGGGGGGGCTGATGAGCAGTTCTTC
.	.	TRBV19	TRBJ1-2	CASSVVSGRSYTF	TGTGCCAGTAGTGTCGTTTCGGGACGAAGCTACACCTTC
.	.	TRBV9	TRBJ2-2	CASSPTQGATGELFF	TGTGCCAGCAGCCCCACACAGGGAGCCACCGGGGAGCTGTTTTTT
.	.	TRBV6-5	TRBJ1-1	CASSYSRGSTEAFF	TGTGCCAGCAGTTACTCGAGAGGATCCACTGAAGCTTTCTTT
.	.	TRBV7-3	TRBJ2-5	CASSLLAGAAQYF	TGTGCCAGCAGCTTATTAGCCGGGGCGGCCCAGTACTTC
.	.	TRBV14	TRBJ1-2	CASSQGRGIYGYTF	TGTGCCAGCAGCCAAGGGAGAGGCATATATGGCTACACCTTC
.	TRBD2	TRBV6-1	TRBJ2-5	CASSEGVGGFQETQYF	TGTGCCAGCAGTGAAGGCGTCGGGGGGTTCCAAGAGACCCAGTACTTC
once	TRBD1	TRBV25-1	TRBJ1-1	CASSPHRTGNTEAFF	TGTGCCAGCAGCCCCCACCGGACAGGGAACACTGAAGCTTTCTTT
.	.	TRBV5-6	TRBJ2-5	CASSLKGQETQYF	TGTGCCAGCAGCTTGAAGGGTCAAGAGACCCAGTACTTC
.	.	TRBV6-6	TRBJ2-5	CASSYALGGVQETQYF	TGTGCCAGCAGTTACGCACTGGGGGGAGTACAAGAGACCCAGTACTTC
.	TRBD1	TRBV6-6	TRBJ2-7	CASRDRDRVGEQYF	TGTGCCAGCAGGGACCGGGACAGGGTAGGTGAGCAGTACTTC
.	.	TRBV27	TRBJ1-5	CASSFSPDQPQHF	TGTGCCAGCAGTTTTTCCCCAGATCAGCCCCAGCATTTT
.	TRBD1	TRBV14	TRBJ1-2	CASSTGQGFSGYTF	TGTGCCAGCAGCACTGGACAGGGTTTTTCTGGCTACACCTTC
.	TRBD1	TRBV5-3	TRBJ2-7	CARRSTGAPSYEQYF	TGTGCCAGAAGGTCGACAGGGGCCCCCTCCTACGAGCAGTACTTC
.	.	TRBV5-8	TRBJ2-2	CASSLQSLATGELFF	TGTGCCAGCAGCTTGCAAAGCCTAGCCACCGGGGAGCTGTTTTTT
.	.	TRBV4-3	TRBJ1-2	CASSQDLRGNYGYTF	TGCGCCAGCAGCCAAGATCTCAGGGGCAACTATGGCTACACCTTC
.	.	TRBV19	TRBJ2-4	CASSMVGNIQYF	TGTGCCAGTAGTATGGTGGGGAACATTCAGTACTTC
.	.	TRBV5-8	TRBJ1-1	CASSFRTRSTSQSLAFF	TGTGCCAGCAGCTTCCGGACACGGAGTACCTCCCAAAGCCTGGCTTTCTTT
.	.	TRBV5-1	TRBJ2-2	CASSLLDTGELFF	TGCGCCAGCAGCCTCCTCGACACCGGGGAGCTGTTTTTT
.	.	TRBV7-2	TRBJ1-1	CASSSGQTRNTEAFF	TGTGCCAGCAGCTCCGGACAGACTCGGAACACTGAAGCTTTCTTT
.	.	TRBV7-3	TRBJ2-3	CASSKYRASTDTQYF	TGTGCCAGCAGCAAATACCGGGCCTCCACAGATACGCAGTATTTT
.	.	TRBV5-1	TRBJ2-5	CASSLARRSFETQYF	TGCGCCAGCAGCTTGGCTCGGAGATCTTTCGAGACCCAGTACTTC
.	.	TRBV6-5	TRBJ2-2	CASSLGTGELFF	TGTGCCAGCAGCCTGGGCACCGGGGAGCTGTTTTTT
.	TRBD1	TRBV7-2	TRBJ2-3	CASSLETDRGMRDTQYF	TGTGCCAGCAGCTTAGAAACGGACAGGGGAATGAGGGATACGCAGTATTTT
.	.	TRBV7-2	TRBJ2-2	CASSQLAGKNTGELFF	TGTGCCAGCAGCCAACTTGCAGGAAAGAACACCGGGGAGCTGTTTTTT
.	.	TRBV25-1	TRBJ1-4	CASSERGAEKLFF	TGTGCCAGCAGTGAACGGGGAGCTGAAAAACTGTTTTTT
.	.	TRBV4-3	TRBJ1-1	CASSPRWGSNTEAFF	TGCGCCAGCAGCCCCCGATGGGGGTCGAACACTGAAGCTTTCTTT
.	.	TRBV14	TRBJ1-6	CASSQEGPGRVGGNSPLHF	TGTGCCAGCAGCCAAGAGGGTCCGGGCAGGGTTGGAGGTAATTCACCCCTCCACTTT
.	TRBD1	TRBV30	TRBJ2-2	CARRGGQGGTGELFF	TGTGCCCGACGGGGTGGACAGGGCGGCACCGGGGAGCTGTTTTTT
.	TRBD1	TRBV6-6	TRBJ2-5	CATETGDSLETQYF	TGTGCCACCGAGACAGGGGACAGTCTAGAGACCCAGTACTTC